The 6 T cell receptor beta chains presented below share a single source sample, sequenced in a study of T-cell reconstitution after alpha-beta-depleted transplantation in children (TCRdb year 2016). Receptor libraries were prepared by PCR. The instrument was an Illumina HiSeq 2500. TCR library preparation used molecular barcoding, with unique molecular identifiers applied to normalize quantification of the TCRbeta repertoire. Starting from the raw public reads, TCRdb applied fastp trimming at Q25, assembled clones with MiXCR and retained in-frame beta chains. Entries are consolidated by CDR3 protein sequence, retaining the most common genes and DNA. The sample records some 500,000 distinct CDR3 sequences, roughly 33% of which are singletons. Around 2.4% of the sample belongs to the ten largest clones. The sample consisted of PBMCs from the stem cell graft donor, taken from the stem cell graft. The receptors here all came from a human donor who donated a stem cell graft to a child with aplastic anemia.

This chain links TRBV12-3 or TRBV12-4 with TRBJ2-7; tentatively, D is TRBD1 (6 bases). CDR3 length: 13 amino acids. Trimming stripped 3 bases from V and 5 bases from J, with 11 bases between. CDR3 region: CASSFTRDNEQYV. The CDR3 DNA reads as TGTGCCAGCAGTTTTACTAGGGACAACGAGCAGTACGTC.

The rearrangement joins TRBV4-3 to TRBJ2-3; TRBD1 matches 8 bases. Germline assignment: CDR1 LGHNA and CDR2 YSLEER. The length of the CDR3 is 16 residues. V shed 0 bases, J shed 0 bases, and the junction held 2 bases outside the gene matches. The CDR3 region is CASSQDRTGSTDTQYF. CDR3 in DNA: TGCGCCAGCAGCCAAGATCGGACAGGGAGCACAGATACGCAGTATTTT.

A single count supports this clonotype. V and J are TRBV6-5 and TRBJ2-7, with TRBD1 matching over 8 bases. Germline CDR1 and CDR2: MNHEY and SVGAGI. J was trimmed by 0 bases and V by 0 bases; bases with no gene match: 7. This CDR3 has 17 residues. This CDR3 reads CASSYSRQGKDSYEQYF. CDR3 in DNA: TGTGCCAGCAGTTACTCCCGACAGGGGAAAGACTCCTACGAGCAGTACTTC.

The V gene is TRBV13, the J gene TRBJ2-5; tentative D call: TRBD1 (5 bases). This CDR3 spans 13 amino acids. Per the germline V gene, CDR1 is PRHDT and CDR2 is FYEKMQ (reference sequence). The V and J ends lost 10 bases and 1 base respectively, with 13 bases between them. CDR3 loop: CATTDSFQETQYF. Here the CDR3 DNA reads TGTGCCACGACTGACAGTTTCCAAGAGACCCAGTACTTC.

The chain links TRBV7-9 to TRBJ1-2; D uncertain. Between the trimmed V and J ends, which lost 2 bases and 8 bases, there was a span of 12 bases. This CDR3 region has 13 residues. Germline V gene sequence: CDR1 SEHNR, CDR2 FQNEAQ (reference sequence). CDR3 region: CASSLKPDGGYTF. In DNA form, the CDR3 reads TGTGCCAGCAGCTTAAAGCCGGACGGAGGCTACACCTTC.

This clonotype was picked up a small number of times. The V and J genes are TRBV5-1 and TRBJ1-2; TRBD1 aligns across 8 bases. This CDR3 is 14 amino acids long. The ends lost 4 bases at V and 7 bases at J; junction bases unmatched: 9. From germline, CDR1 is SGHRS and CDR2 YFSETQ. CDR3 sequence: CASSSDRGAGGYTF. The CDR3 nucleotides read TGCGCCAGCAGCAGCGACAGGGGCGCTGGTGGCTACACCTTC.